Following are 23 T cell receptor beta chains from one sample sequenced in a study of post-analysis software for immune sequencing data. Study observations and caveats: Patients used several TRBV segments, including TRBV5-6, TRBV5-1 and TRBV20-1, more often than controls.

Their target antigens are unknown. cDNA libraries of TCR beta carried unique molecular identifiers. TCRdb re-called the PCR reads through MiXCR, storing one row per CDR3 protein. Of 650,000 to 900,000 distinct CDR3 sequences listed, about 43% are singletons. Source material: blood. These receptors were obtained from a girl between 5 and 17 years old with multiple sclerosis.

The chain recombines TRBV5-1 with TRBJ1-2; tentatively, D is TRBD1 (5 bases). Germline assignment: CDR1 SGHRS and CDR2 YFSETQ. The CDR3 runs 16 residues. Trimming removed 4 bases from V and 8 bases from J, with 24 bases in between. CDR3 protein: CASSPPGTAGREGYTF. The CDR3 region has the DNA TGCGCCAGCAGCCCCCCCGGGACGGCGGGGAGGGAAGGCTACACCTTC.

V and J are TRBV5-6 and TRBJ2-6; no clear D. Germline-derived CDR1 and CDR2 are SGHDT and YYEEEE. This CDR3 contains 16 residues. V lost 3 bases and J 4 bases, leaving 14 bases between the germline ends. In DNA, the CDR3 is TGTGCCAGCAGCTCTCCAGGAATCTGGGGGGCCAACGTCCTGACTTTC. Its protein product is CASSSPGIWGANVLTF.

The genes are TRBV5-1 and TRBJ2-1, with a possible D match to TRBD2 (6 bases). Germline V gene sequence: CDR1 SGHRS, CDR2 YFSETQ. The CDR3 loop spans 16 amino acids. Trimming shortened V by 0 bases and J by 4 bases, and 14 bases separated the two germline ends. As DNA, the CDR3 is TGCGCCAGCAGCTTGGACGGGGACTGGACTTACAATGAGCAGTTCTTC. It encodes CASSLDGDWTYNEQFF.

This rearrangement joins TRBV29-1 to TRBJ2-7, with 7 bases fitting TRBD1. CDR1 SQVTM and CDR2 ANQGSEA come from the germline V gene. The CDR3 is 14 residues long. The trim removed 6 bases at V and 0 bases at J, leaving 8 bases unmatched. The CDR3 coding sequence is TGCAGCGTGAGGGACAGTCTTTCCTCCTACGAGCAGTACTTC. This codes for CSVRDSLSSYEQYF.

This clonotype was recorded at least ten times. The chain couples TRBV24-1 to TRBJ1-2, with 10 positions matching TRBD1. This CDR3 is 14 amino acids long. The germline CDR1 and CDR2 sequences are KGHDR and SFDVKD. Losses at the gene ends were 3 bases for V and 5 bases for J; bases not matched to a gene: 2. CDR3 in amino acids: CATSDPGQGYGYTF. DNA of the CDR3: TGTGCCACCAGTGATCCGGGACAGGGGTATGGCTACACCTTC.

This chain connects TRBV6-6 to TRBJ2-7; D call uncertain. V gave up 8 bases and J gave up 5 bases, with 10 bases separating them. The CDR3 consists of 11 residues. Germline CDR1 reads MNHNY; CDR2 reads SVGAGI (reference sequence). CDR3 in DNA: TGTGCCAGCGCGGACGCGCACGAGCAGTACTTC. Translation: CASADAHEQYF.

The chain is built from TRBV6-5 and TRBJ2-4, with 8 bases aligning to TRBD2. V shed 6 bases, J shed 0 bases, and the junction held 7 bases outside the gene matches. The CDR3 has 16 amino acids. Germline lookup yields CDR1 MNHEY and CDR2 SVGAGI. The DNA of the CDR3 is TGTGCCAGCAGGACTAGCGCCAATTCAGCCAAAAACATTCAGTACTTC. Translated, it gives CASRTSANSAKNIQYF.

Of note for this clonotype: A much larger clone is a single base away; this may be a read error. The chain uses TRBV20-1 and TRBJ2-3; TRBD2 matches at 8 bases. Germline CDR1 and CDR2: DFQATT and SNEGSKA (reference sequence). CDR3 size: 16 residues. Trimming took 1 base from V and 3 from J; bases not matched to a gene: 9. CDR3 in DNA: TGCAGTGCTAGAGGGCTAGCGGGCTTGGTGACAGATACGCAGTATTTT. Residues: CSARGLAGLVTDTQYF.

J is TRBJ2-7 and V is TRBV12-3 or TRBV12-4, with D uncertain. Trimming removed 2 bases at V and 3 bases at J, with 8 bases between. The CDR3 length is 13 residues. This CDR3 reads CASSLRPLYEQYF. The CDR3 nucleotides read TGTGCCAGCAGTTTAAGACCTCTCTACGAGCAGTACTTC.

In this sample, this clonotype turned up a few times. The chain combines TRBV5-5 with TRBJ1-5; no clear D gene. V lost 0 bases and J lost 1, with 14 bases in between. CDR1 is SGHKS and CDR2 is YYEKEE in the germline V gene (reference sequence). This CDR3 contains 17 residues. The DNA of the CDR3 is TGTGCCAGCAGCTTGGGGGCAGGAGATACCAGCAATCAGCCCCAGCATTTT. This translates into CASSLGAGDTSNQPQHF.

This clonotype appeared a few times. This rearrangement joins TRBV7-2 to TRBJ2-3; no clear D. V lost 1 base and J lost 2, with 10 bases in between. The CDR3 sequence is 15 residues long. Germline CDR1 and CDR2: SGHTA and FQGNSA. The CDR3 here is CASSLGVYNTDTQYF. In DNA, the CDR3 is TGTGCCAGCAGCTTAGGGGTCTATAACACAGATACGCAGTATTTT. The full variable domain, its missing parts supplied by reference TRBV7-2 and TRBJ2-3, is GAGVSQSPSNKVTEKGKDVELRCDPISGHTALYWYRQSLGQGLEFLIYFQGNSAPDKSGLPSDRFSAERTGGSVSTLTIQRTQQEDSAVYLCASSLGVYNTDTQYFGPGTRLTVL.

The chain combines TRBV9 with TRBJ1-5; TRBD1 is a possible D gene (5 bases). Germline values: CDR1 SGDLS, CDR2 YYNGEE. The CDR3 contains 14 residues. V dropped 0 bases and J dropped 11 bases, with 15 bases sitting between them. CDR3 protein: CASSVDEGFRAQHF. The CDR3 DNA reads TGTGCCAGCAGCGTAGACGAGGGGTTTCGGGCCCAGCATTTT.

The chain is built from TRBV5-1 and TRBJ2-1; D tentatively reads TRBD1 or TRBD2 (5 bases each). This CDR3 contains 13 residues. The germline CDR1 and CDR2 sequences are SGHRS and YFSETQ. The ends were cut back, 2 bases at V and 10 bases at J, with 13 bases in the middle. CDR3 sequence: CASSFWTGTEQFF. The CDR3 DNA reads as TGCGCCAGCAGCTTTTGGACGGGGACCGAGCAGTTCTTC. The full variable domain, its missing parts supplied by reference TRBV5-1 and TRBJ2-1, is KAGVTQTPRYLIKTRGQQVTLSCSPISGHRSVSWYQQTPGQGLQFLFEYFSETQRNKGNFPGRFSGRQFSNSRSEMNVSTLELGDSALYLCASSFWTGTEQFFGPGTRLTVL.

This CDR3 is CSAREEVGTTIVQETQYF. The CDR3 DNA follows: TGCAGTGCTAGAGAGGAAGTAGGGACTACCATAGTCCAAGAGACCCAGTACTTC. The chain employs TRBV20-1 and TRBJ2-5, with 7 bases matching TRBD2. With 0 bases clipped from V and 1 base from J, the junction kept 14 bases outside the gene matches. From germline, CDR1 is DFQATT and CDR2 SNEGSKA (reference sequence). This CDR3 contains 18 residues.

This clonotype has more than one count but fewer than ten. The gene calls are TRBV7-2 and TRBJ2-1; 12 nucleotides align to TRBD2. There are 15 residues in the CDR3. Germline loops: CDR1 SGHTA, CDR2 FQGNSA. Trimming at V came to 2 bases and at J to 8 bases, leaving 4 bases not matched to a gene. CDR3 loop: CASSLTSGRMDEQFF. The DNA for the CDR3 is TGTGCCAGCAGCTTAACTAGCGGGAGGATGGATGAGCAGTTCTTC.

This clonotype was seen more than once but under ten times. This sequence joins TRBV29-1 and TRBJ2-3; tentatively, D is TRBD1 (7 bases). Per germline, CDR1 SQVTM and CDR2 ANQGSEA. Trimming took off 3 bases at V and 4 bases at J, with 8 bases between the two ends. CDR3 length: 12 residues. The CDR3 DNA sequence: TGCAGCGTTGACAGGGGGGCAGATACGCAGTATTTT. It is translated as CSVDRGADTQYF.

This clonotype is a singleton in its sample. The chain uses TRBV7-2 and TRBJ2-7; possibly TRBD1 for D (5 bases). The V end lost 6 bases, the J end lost 2 bases, and 14 bases lay between the germline ends. Germline V gives CDR1 SGHTA, CDR2 FQGNSA. The CDR3 covers 14 residues. The CDR3 DNA follows: TGTGCCAGCAGGGGGCCAGGGCCTCCCTACGAGCAGTACTTC. Protein sequence: CASRGPGPPYEQYF.

The gene calls are TRBV6-1 and TRBJ1-2, with TRBD1 matching over 7 bases. V shed 6 bases, J shed 2 bases, and the junction held 15 bases outside the gene matches. Germline V gives CDR1 MNHNS, CDR2 SASEGT. The CDR3 runs to 17 residues. As DNA, the CDR3 is TGTGCCAGCAGAAAACAGGGGACTTCTTTTGAGAACTATGGCTACACCTTC. This gives the protein CASRKQGTSFENYGYTF.

This clonotype was found a few times. V gene TRBV5-1 combines with J gene TRBJ2-4; the D gene could be TRBD1 or TRBD2 (5 bases each). V lost 4 bases to trimming and J lost 8 bases, with 19 bases between them. The CDR3 is 15 amino acids. The germline V gene encodes CDR1 SGHRS and CDR2 YFSETQ. CDR3 protein: CASSPGRGLGDIQYF. CDR3 nucleotide sequence: TGCGCCAGCAGCCCCGGCCGGGGCCTGGGGGACATTCAGTACTTC.

Regarding this clonotype: The CDR3 carries no conserved terminal phenylalanine or tryptophan, so it likely arises from a read error. This chain links TRBV13 with TRBJ2-7; the match to TRBD2 covers 7 bases. The J segment lost 3 bases and the V segment lost 0 bases, leaving 8 bases of the junction unmatched. This CDR3 is 16 amino acids long. From germline, CDR1 is PRHDT and CDR2 FYEKMQ (reference sequence). CDR3: CASSLGSLAVHYEQYC. In DNA form, the CDR3 reads TGTGCCAGCAGCTTAGGCAGCCTAGCGGTGCACTACGAGCAGTACTGC.

J is TRBJ2-1 and V is TRBV7-2; 8 bases map to TRBD2. There are 14 residues in the CDR3. Germline CDR1 and CDR2: SGHTA and FQGNSA. V shed 9 bases and J 2 bases; nucleotides not matched to a gene: 6. The CDR3 nucleotides are TGTGCCAGTCAAGCGGGAGTCACCTACAATGAGCAGTTCTTC. Translating gives CASQAGVTYNEQFF.

The V and J genes are TRBV9 and TRBJ2-1, with a tentative D call TRBD2 (6 bases). This CDR3 comprises 15 residues. Trimming removed 0 bases from V and 4 bases from J, with 11 bases in between. The germline V gene has CDR1 SGDLS and CDR2 YYNGEE. The CDR3: CASSVELAGYNEQFF. The CDR3 DNA is TGTGCCAGCAGCGTAGAACTAGCCGGTTACAATGAGCAGTTCTTC. Using reference TRBV9 and TRBJ2-1 for the parts outside the CDR3, the full variable domain is DSGVTQTPKHLITATGQRVTLRCSPRSGDLSVYWYQQSLDQGLQFLIQYYNGEERAKGNILERFSAQQFPDLHSELNLSSLELGDSALYFCASSVELAGYNEQFFGPGTRLTVL.

Details on this clonotype: One junction end disagrees with the germline gene, perhaps due to a read error. The rearrangement uses TRBV7-2 and TRBJ2-3; D gene uncertain. Germline CDR1 and CDR2: SGHTA and FQGNSA. This CDR3 has 15 amino acids. CDR3 region: CASSLSASGADAQYF. CDR3 nucleotides: TGTGCCAGCAGCTTAAGCGCGAGTGGCGCAGATGCGCAGTATTTT.